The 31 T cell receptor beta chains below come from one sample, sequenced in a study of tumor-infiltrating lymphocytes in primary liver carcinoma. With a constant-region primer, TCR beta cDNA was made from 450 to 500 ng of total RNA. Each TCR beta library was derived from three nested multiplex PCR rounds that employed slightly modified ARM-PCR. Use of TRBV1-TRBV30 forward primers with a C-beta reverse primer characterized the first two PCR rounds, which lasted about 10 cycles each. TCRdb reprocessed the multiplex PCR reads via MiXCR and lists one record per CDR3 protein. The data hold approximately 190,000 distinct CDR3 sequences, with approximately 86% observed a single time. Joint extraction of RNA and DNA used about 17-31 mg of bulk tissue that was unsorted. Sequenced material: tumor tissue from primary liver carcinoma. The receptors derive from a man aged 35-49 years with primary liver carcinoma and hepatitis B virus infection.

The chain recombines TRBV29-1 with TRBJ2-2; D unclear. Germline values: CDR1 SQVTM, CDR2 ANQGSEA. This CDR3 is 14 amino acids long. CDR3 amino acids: CSAIKDPRLGELFF. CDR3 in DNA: TGCAGTGCTATAAAGGACCCTCGATTGGGGGAGCTGTTTTTT.

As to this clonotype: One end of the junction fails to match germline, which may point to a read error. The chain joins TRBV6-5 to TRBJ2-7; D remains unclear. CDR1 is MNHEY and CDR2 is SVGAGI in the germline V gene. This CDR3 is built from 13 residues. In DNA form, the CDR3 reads TGTGCCAGCCTTAGACCAGGCTCCTACGTGCAGTACTTC. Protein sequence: CASLRPGSYVQYF.

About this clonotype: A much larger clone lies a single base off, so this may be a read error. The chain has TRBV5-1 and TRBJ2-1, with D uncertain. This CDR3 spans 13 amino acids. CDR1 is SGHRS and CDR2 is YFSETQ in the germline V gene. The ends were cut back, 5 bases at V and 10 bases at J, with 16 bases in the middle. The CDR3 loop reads CASRSDGYEEQFF. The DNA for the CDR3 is TGCGCCAGCAGGAGCGACGGTTACGAAGAGCAGTTCTTC.

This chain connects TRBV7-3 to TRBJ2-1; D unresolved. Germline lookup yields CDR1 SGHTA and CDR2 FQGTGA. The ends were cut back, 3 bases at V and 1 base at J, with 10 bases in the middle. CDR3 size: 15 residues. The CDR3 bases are TGTGCCAGCAGCTTGCTAGTTGGATCCTACAATGAGCAGTTCTTC. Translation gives CASSLLVGSYNEQFF.

CDR3 in amino acids: CASTRDRENEQFF. The CDR3 DNA sequence: TGTGCCAGCACCAGGGACAGGGAGAATGAGCAGTTCTTC. The V gene is TRBV2, the J gene TRBJ2-1; TRBD1 agrees at 9 bases. V gave up 7 bases and J gave up 7 bases; unmatched junction bases: 5. Germline values: CDR1 SNHLY, CDR2 FYNNEI. The CDR3 sequence is 13 residues long.

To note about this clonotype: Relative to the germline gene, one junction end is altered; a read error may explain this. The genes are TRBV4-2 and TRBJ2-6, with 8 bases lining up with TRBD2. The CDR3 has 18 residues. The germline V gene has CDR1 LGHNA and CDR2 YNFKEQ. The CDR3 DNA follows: TGTACCAGCAGCCAAGTTGGCACTAGCGGTTCTGGGGCCAATGTCCTGACTTTC. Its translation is CTSSQVGTSGSGANVLTF.

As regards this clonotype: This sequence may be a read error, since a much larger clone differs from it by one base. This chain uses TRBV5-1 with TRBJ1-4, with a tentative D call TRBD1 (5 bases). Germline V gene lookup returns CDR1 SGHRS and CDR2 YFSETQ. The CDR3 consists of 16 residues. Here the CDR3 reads CANSEGQHATNEKLFF. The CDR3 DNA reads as TGCGCCAACAGCGAAGGACAACATGCAACTAATGAAAAACTGTTTTTT.

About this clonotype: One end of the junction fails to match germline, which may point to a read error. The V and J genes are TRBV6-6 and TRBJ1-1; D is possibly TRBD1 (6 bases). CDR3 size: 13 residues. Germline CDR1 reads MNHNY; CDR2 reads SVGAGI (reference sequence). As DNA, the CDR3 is TGTACCAGCACCACAAGGGGGACTACTGAAGCTTTCTTT. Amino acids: CTSTTRGTTEAFF.

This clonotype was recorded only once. The CDR3 region has the DNA TGTGCCAGCAGCAGAGCGGGGTACTACGAGCAGTACTTC. This gives the protein CASSRAGYYEQYF. The gene calls are TRBV6-5 and TRBJ2-7; 7 nucleotides line up with TRBD2. Trimming cost V 6 bases and J 3 bases; bases outside gene matches: 5. The CDR3 spans 13 residues. CDR1 is MNHEY, CDR2 SVGAGI, per germline.

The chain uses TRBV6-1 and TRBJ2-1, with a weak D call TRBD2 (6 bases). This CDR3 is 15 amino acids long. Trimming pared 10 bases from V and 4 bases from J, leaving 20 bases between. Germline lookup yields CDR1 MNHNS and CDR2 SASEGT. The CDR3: CANISTRDSYNEQFF. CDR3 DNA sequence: TGTGCCAACATTTCTACACGGGACTCTTACAATGAGCAGTTCTTC.

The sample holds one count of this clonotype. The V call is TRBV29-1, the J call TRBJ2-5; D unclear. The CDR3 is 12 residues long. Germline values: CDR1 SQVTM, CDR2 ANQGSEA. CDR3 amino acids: CNVVVRSETQYF. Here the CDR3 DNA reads TGCAACGTAGTGGTGCGTTCAGAGACCCAGTACTTC. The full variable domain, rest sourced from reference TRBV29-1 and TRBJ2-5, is SAVISQKPSRDICQRGTSLTIQCQVDSQVTMMFWYRQQPGQSLTLIATANQGSEATYESGFVIDKFPISRPNLTFSTLTVSNMSPEDSSIYLCNVVVRSETQYFGPGTRLLVL.

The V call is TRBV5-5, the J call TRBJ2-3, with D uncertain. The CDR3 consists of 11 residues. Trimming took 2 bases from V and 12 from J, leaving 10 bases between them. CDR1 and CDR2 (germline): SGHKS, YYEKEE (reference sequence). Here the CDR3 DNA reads TGTGCCAGCAGCTTTGGAGATTCCCAGTATTTT. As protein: CASSFGDSQYF.

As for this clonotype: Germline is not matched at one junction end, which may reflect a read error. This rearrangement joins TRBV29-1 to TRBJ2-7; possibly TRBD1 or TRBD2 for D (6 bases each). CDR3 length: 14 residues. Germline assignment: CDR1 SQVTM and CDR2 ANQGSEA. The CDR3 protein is CIVAPWGANYEQYF. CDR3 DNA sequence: TGCATCGTTGCCCCTTGGGGGGCCAACTATGAGCAGTACTTC.

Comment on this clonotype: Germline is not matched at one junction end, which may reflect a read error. In DNA, the CDR3 is TGTGTCAGCAGGGGGACAGGGTCGTACTATGGCTACACCTTC. Its protein is CVSRGTGSYYGYTF. This chain links TRBV6-6 with TRBJ1-2; 9 positions agree with TRBD1. The germline V gene encodes CDR1 MNHNY and CDR2 SVGAGI (reference sequence). The CDR3 extends over 14 amino acids.

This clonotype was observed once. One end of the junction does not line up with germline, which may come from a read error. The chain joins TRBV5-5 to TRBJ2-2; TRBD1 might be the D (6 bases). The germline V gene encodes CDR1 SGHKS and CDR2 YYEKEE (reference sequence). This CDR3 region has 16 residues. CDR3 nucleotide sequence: TGTGCCAGCAGCTGGCGTGGGGGCGGACGGTTCGGGGAGCTGTTATTT. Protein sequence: CASSWRGGGRFGELLF.

This CDR3 reads CASSVQGTNEKLFF. CDR3 DNA: TGTGCCAGCAGCGTTCAGGGAACTAATGAAAAACTGTTTTTT. This sequence joins TRBV9 and TRBJ1-4, with TRBD1 as a possible D gene (5 bases). V gave up 2 bases and J gave up 1 base, with 6 bases separating them. Germline CDR1 and CDR2: SGDLS and YYNGEE. This CDR3 spans 14 amino acids.

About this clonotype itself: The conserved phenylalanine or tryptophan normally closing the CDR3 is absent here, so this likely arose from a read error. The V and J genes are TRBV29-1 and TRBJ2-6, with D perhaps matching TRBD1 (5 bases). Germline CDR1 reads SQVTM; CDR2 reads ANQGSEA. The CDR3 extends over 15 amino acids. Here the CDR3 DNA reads TGCAGCGTTGAACTGGCGAACTCTGGGGCCAATGTCCTGACTTTA. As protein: CSVELANSGANVLTL.

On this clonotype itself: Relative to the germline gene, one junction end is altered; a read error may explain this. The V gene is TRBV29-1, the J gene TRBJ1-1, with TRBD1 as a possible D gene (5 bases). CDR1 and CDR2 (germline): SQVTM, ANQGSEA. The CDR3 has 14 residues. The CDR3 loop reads CSGSRGGEDTQALF. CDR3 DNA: TGCAGCGGCAGCCGGGGGGGGGAGGACACTCAAGCTCTCTTT.

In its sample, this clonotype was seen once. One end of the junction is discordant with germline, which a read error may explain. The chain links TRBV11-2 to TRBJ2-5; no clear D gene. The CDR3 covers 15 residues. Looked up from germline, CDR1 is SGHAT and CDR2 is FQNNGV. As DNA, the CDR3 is TGTACCAGCAGCCCCGCCGGGCTAATCCCAGAGACCCAGTACTTC. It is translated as CTSSPAGLIPETQYF.

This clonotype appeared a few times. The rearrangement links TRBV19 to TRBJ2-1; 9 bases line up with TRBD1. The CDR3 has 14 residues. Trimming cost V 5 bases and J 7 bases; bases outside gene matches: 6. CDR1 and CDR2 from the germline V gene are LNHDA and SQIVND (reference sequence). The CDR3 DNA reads TGTGCCAGTAGTCCCCGGGACAGGGCGAATGAGCAGTTCTTC. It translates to CASSPRDRANEQFF.

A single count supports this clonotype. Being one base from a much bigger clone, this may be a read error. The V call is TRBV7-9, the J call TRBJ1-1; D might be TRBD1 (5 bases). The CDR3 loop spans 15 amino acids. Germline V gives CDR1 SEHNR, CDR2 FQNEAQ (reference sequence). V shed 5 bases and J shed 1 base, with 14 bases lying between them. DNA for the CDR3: TGTGCCAGCAGCCGGATCACGACAGAGAACACTGAAGCTTTCTTT. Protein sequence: CASSRITTENTEAFF.

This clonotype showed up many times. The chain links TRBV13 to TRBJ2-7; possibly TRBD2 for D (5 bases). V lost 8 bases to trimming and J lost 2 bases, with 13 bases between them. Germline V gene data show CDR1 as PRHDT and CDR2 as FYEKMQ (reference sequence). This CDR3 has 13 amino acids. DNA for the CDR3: TGTGCCAGCGGGAGAGGAGGACCCTACGAGCAGTACTTC. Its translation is CASGRGGPYEQYF.

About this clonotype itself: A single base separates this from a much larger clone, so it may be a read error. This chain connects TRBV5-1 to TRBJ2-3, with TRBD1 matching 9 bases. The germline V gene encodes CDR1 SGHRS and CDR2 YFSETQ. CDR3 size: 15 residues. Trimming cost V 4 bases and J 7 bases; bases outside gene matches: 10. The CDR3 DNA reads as TGCGCCAGCAGCGGGGACAGGGTGATGACACATACGCAGTATTTT. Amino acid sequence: CASSGDRVMTHTQYF. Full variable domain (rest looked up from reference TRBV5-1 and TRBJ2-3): KAGVTQTPRYLIKTRGQQVTLSCSPISGHRSVSWYQQTPGQGLQFLFEYFSETQRNKGNFPGRFSGRQFSNSRSEMNVSTLELGDSALYLCASSGDRVMTHTQYFGPGTRLTVL.

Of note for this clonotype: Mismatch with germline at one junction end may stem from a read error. CDR3 protein: CVSTPGLERTDTQYF. For the CDR3, the DNA is TGTGTCAGCACCCCCGGACTAGAGCGCACGGATACGCAGTATTTT. This chain joins TRBV5-5 and TRBJ2-3; the match to TRBD2 covers 7 bases. The V gene's germline CDR1 is SGHKS and CDR2 YYEKEE (reference sequence). This CDR3 has 15 residues. The full variable domain, its missing parts supplied by reference TRBV5-5 and TRBJ2-3, is DAGVTQSPTHLIKTRGQQVTLRCSPISGHKSVSWYQQVLGQGPQFIFQYYEKEERGRGNFPDRFSARQFPNYSSELNVNALLLGDSALYLCVSTPGLERTDTQYFGPGTRLTVL.

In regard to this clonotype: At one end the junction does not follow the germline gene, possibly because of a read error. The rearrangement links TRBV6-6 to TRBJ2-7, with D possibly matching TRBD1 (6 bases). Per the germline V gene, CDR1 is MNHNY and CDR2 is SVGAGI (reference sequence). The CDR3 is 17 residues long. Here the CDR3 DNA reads TGTGCCAGTAGTTCCTTGTCGAACCAGGGGCCTAGGGACGAGCAGTACTTC. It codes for CASSSLSNQGPRDEQYF.

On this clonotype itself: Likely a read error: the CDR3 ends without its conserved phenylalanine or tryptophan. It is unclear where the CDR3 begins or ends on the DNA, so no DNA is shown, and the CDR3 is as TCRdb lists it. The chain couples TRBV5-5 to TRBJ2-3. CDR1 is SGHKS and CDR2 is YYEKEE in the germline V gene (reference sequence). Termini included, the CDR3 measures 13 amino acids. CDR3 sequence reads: CASSLGYGDTQYL.

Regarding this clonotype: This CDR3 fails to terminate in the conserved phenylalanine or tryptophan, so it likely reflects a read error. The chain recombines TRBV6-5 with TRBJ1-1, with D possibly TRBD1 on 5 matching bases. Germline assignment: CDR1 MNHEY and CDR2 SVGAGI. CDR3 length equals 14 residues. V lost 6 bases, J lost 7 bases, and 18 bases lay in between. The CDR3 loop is CASRLGKGPGEAFS. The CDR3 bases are TGTGCCAGCAGGTTAGGAAAGGGGCCGGGTGAAGCTTTCTCT.

This CDR3 reads CTNTTPRGPQHF. The DNA of the CDR3 is TGTACCAACACAACTCCCAGGGGGCCCCAGCATTTT. This chain links TRBV28 with TRBJ1-5, with a weak D call TRBD1 (6 bases). This CDR3 is 12 amino acids long. Germline V gene sequence: CDR1 MDHEN, CDR2 SYDVKM.

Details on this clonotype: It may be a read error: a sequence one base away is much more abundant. Written as DNA, the CDR3 is TGTGCCAGCAGCGTAGATGGACAGTCGATCACTGAAGCTTTCTTT. The encoded protein is CASSVDGQSITEAFF. This chain connects TRBV9 to TRBJ1-1, with a tentative D call TRBD1 (6 bases). The CDR3 totals 15 residues. The germline V gene has CDR1 SGDLS and CDR2 YYNGEE. The V and J ends lost 0 bases and 4 bases respectively, with 13 bases between them. The full variable domain, in which reference TRBV9 and TRBJ1-1 provide the parts outside the CDR3, is DSGVTQTPKHLITATGQRVTLRCSPRSGDLSVYWYQQSLDQGLQFLIQYYNGEERAKGNILERFSAQQFPDLHSELNLSSLELGDSALYFCASSVDGQSITEAFFGQGTRLTVV.

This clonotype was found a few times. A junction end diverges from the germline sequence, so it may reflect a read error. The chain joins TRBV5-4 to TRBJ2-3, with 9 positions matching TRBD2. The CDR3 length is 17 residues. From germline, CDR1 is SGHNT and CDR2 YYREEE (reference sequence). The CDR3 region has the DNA TGTGCCAGTAGCTTGGCCCGGTTAGCGGGAGTAACAGATATGCAGTATTTT. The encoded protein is CASSLARLAGVTDMQYF.

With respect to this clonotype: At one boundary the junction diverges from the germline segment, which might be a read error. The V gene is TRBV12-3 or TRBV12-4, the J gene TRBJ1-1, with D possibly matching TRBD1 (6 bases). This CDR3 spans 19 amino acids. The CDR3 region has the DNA TGTGCCAGCAGCCCTTACGACAGGCTTCGTAGGAGTCGGTTGACTGAAGCTATATTT. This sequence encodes CASSPYDRLRRSRLTEAIF.